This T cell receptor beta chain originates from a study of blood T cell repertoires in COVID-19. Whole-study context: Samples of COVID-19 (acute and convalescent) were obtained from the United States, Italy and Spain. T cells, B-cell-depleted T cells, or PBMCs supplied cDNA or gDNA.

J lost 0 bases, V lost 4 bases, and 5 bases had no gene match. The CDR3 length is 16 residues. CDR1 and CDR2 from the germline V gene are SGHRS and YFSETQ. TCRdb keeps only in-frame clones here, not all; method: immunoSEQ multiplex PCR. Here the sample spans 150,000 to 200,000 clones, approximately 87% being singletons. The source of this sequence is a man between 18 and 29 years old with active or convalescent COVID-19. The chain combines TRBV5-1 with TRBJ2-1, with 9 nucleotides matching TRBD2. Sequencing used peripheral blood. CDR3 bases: TGCGCCAGCAGCGTGATTAGCGGGAGCTCCTACAATGAGCAGTTCTTC. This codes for CASSVISGSSYNEQFF.